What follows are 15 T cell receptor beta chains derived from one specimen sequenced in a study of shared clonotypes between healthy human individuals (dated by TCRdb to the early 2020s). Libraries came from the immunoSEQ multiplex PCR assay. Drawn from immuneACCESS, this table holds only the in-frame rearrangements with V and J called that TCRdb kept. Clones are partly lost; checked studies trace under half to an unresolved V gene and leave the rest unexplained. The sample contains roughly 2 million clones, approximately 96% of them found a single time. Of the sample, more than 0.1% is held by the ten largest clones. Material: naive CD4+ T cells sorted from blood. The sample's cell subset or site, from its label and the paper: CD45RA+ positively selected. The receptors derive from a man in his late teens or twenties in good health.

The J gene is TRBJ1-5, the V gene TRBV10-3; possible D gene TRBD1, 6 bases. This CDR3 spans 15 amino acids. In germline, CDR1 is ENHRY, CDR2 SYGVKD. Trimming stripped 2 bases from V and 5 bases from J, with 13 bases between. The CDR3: CAISEQTGGYQPQHF. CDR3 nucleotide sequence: TGTGCCATCAGTGAGCAGACAGGAGGTTATCAGCCCCAGCATTTT.

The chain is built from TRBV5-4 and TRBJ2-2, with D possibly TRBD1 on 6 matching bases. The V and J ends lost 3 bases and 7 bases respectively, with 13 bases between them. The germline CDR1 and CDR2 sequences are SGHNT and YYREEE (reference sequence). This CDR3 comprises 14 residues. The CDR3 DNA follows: TGTGCCAGCAGCTATGGGGGCTTGGGCGGGGAGCTGTTTTTT. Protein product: CASSYGGLGGELFF. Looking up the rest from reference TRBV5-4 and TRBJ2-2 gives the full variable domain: ETGVTQSPTHLIKTRGQQVTLRCSSQSGHNTVSWYQQALGQGPQFIFQYYREEENGRGNFPPRFSGLQFPNYSSELNVNALELDDSALYLCASSYGGLGGELFFGEGSRLTVL.

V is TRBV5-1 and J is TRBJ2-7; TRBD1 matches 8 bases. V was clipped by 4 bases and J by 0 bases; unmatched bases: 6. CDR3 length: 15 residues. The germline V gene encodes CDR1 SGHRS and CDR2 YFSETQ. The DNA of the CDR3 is TGCGCCAGCAGCATCGGGACAGGTAGCTCCTACGAGCAGTACTTC. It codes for CASSIGTGSSYEQYF.

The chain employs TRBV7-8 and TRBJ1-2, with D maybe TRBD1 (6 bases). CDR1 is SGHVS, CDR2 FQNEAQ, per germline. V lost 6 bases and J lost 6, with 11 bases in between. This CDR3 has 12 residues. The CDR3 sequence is CASSLQGDGYTF. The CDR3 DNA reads TGTGCCAGCAGTTTACAGGGCGATGGCTACACCTTC.

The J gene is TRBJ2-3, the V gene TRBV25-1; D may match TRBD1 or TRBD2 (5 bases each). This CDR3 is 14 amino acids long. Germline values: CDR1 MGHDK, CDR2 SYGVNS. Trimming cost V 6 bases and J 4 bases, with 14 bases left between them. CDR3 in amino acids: CASSRGAPPDTQYF. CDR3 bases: TGTGCCAGCAGCCGAGGGGCCCCCCCAGATACGCAGTATTTT. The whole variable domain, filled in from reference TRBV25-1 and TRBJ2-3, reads EADIYQTPRYLVIGTGKKITLECSQTMGHDKMYWYQQDPGMELHLIHYSYGVNSTEKGDLSSESTVSRIRTEHFPLTLESARPSHTSQYLCASSRGAPPDTQYFGPGTRLTVL.

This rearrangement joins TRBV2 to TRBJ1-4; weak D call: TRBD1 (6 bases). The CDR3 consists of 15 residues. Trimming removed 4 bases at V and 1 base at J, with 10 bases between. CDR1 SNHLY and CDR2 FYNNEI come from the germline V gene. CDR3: CASSATGITNEKLFF. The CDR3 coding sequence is TGTGCCAGCAGTGCAACAGGGATAACTAATGAAAAACTGTTTTTT. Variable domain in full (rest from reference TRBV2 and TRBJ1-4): EPEVTQTPSHQVTQMGQEVILRCVPISNHLYFYWYRQILGQKVEFLVSFYNNEISEKSEIFDDQFSVERPDGSNFTLKIRSTKLEDSAMYFCASSATGITNEKLFFGSGTQLSVL.

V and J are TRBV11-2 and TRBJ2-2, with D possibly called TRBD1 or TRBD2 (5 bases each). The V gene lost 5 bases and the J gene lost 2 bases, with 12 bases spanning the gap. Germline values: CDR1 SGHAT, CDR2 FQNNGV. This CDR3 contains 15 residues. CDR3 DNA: TGTGCCAGCAGCCCACCCTGGGACAACACCGGGGAGCTGTTTTTT. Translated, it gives CASSPPWDNTGELFF.

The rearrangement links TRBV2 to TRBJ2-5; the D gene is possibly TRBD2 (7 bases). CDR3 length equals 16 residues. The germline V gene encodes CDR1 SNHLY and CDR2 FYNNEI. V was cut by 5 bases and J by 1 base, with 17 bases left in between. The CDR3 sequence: CASSSFAGALQETQYF. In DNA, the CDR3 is TGTGCCAGCAGTTCCTTCGCGGGGGCCCTCCAAGAGACCCAGTACTTC.

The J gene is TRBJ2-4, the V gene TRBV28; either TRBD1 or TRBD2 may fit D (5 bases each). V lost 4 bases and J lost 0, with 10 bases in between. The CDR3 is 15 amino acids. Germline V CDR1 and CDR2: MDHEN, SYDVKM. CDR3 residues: CASSSRDLAKNIQYF. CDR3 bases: TGTGCCAGCAGTTCCAGGGACCTAGCCAAAAACATTCAGTACTTC.

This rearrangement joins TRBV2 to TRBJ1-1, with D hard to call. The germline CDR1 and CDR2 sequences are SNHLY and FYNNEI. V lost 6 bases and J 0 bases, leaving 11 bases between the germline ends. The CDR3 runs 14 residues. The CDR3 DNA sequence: TGTGCCAGCAGGGCACAGAACATGAACACTGAAGCTTTCTTT. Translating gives CASRAQNMNTEAFF.

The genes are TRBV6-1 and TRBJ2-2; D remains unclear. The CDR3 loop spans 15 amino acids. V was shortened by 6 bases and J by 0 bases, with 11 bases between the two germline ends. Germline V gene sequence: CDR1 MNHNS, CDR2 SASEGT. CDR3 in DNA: TGTGCCAGCAGCCACAAAGACTCGAACACCGGGGAGCTGTTTTTT. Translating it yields CASSHKDSNTGELFF.

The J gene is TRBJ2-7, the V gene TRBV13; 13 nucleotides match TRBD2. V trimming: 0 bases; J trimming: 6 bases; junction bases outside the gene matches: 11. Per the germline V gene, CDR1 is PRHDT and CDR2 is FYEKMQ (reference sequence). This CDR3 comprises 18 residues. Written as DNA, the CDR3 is TGTGCCAGCAGCTTAGGAACTAGCGGGAGGGCGATACCCCGCGAGCAGTACTTC. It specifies CASSLGTSGRAIPREQYF.

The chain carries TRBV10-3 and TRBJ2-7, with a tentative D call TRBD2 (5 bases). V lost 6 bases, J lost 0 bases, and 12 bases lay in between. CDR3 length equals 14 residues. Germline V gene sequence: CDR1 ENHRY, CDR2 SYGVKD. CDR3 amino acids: CAIREAGDSYEQYF. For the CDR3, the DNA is TGTGCCATCAGGGAAGCCGGGGACTCCTACGAGCAGTACTTC.

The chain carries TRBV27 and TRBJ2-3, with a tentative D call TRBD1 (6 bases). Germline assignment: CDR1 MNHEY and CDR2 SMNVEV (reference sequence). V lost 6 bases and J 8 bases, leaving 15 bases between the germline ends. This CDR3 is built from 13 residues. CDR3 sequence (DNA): TGTGCCAGCAGCTCCGCGATAGGGGGTACGCAGTATTTT. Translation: CASSSAIGGTQYF.

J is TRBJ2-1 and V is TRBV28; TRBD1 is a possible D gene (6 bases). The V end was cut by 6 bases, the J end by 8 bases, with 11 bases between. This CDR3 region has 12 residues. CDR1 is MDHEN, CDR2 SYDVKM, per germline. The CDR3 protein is CASSPGQHEQFF. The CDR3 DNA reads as TGTGCCAGCAGCCCGGGACAACATGAGCAGTTCTTC.